These 31 T cell receptor beta chains originate from one sample sequenced in a study of blood T cell repertoires in COVID-19. Generated by immunoSEQ multiplex PCR, the TCRdb table keeps only in-frame clones and is missing some. The sample shows some 240,000 clones, approximately 89% of them seen only once. What was sequenced was peripheral blood. These receptor sequences come from a woman aged 70-85 years with COVID-19, enrolled during active disease.

The chain is built from TRBV5-4 and TRBJ2-7, with 8 bases that match TRBD2. V shed 5 bases and J 2 bases; nucleotides not matched to a gene: 12. CDR1 is SGHNT and CDR2 is YYREEE in the germline V gene (reference sequence). The CDR3 has 16 residues. The CDR3 DNA reads as TGTGCCAGCAGTCGAGAGGCGGGGGGCCCGACCTACGAGCAGTACTTC. This codes for CASSREAGGPTYEQYF.

V is TRBV13 and J is TRBJ2-2; 11 bases are a match to TRBD1. Germline V lookup: CDR1 PRHDT, CDR2 FYEKMQ (reference sequence). The CDR3 consists of 15 residues. V lost 5 bases to trimming and J lost 6 bases; unmatched junction nucleotides: 5. The CDR3 sequence is CASSTGTGGAGELFF. For the CDR3, the DNA is TGTGCCAGCAGCACCGGGACAGGGGGGGCCGGGGAGCTGTTTTTT.

This chain uses TRBV5-5 with TRBJ2-3; no firm D call. The germline V gene encodes CDR1 SGHKS and CDR2 YYEKEE (reference sequence). The ends were cut back, 4 bases at V and 4 bases at J, with 13 bases in the middle. The CDR3 is 14 amino acids. This chain's CDR3 is CASSIPLRPDTQYF. Here the CDR3 DNA reads TGTGCCAGCAGCATCCCACTGCGTCCAGATACGCAGTATTTT.

The chain joins TRBV20-1 to TRBJ2-7; no definite D call. The CDR3 consists of 11 residues. Germline V CDR1 and CDR2: DFQATT, SNEGSKA (reference sequence). V gave up 6 bases and J gave up 7 bases, with 13 bases separating them. CDR3 sequence: CSANSLYEQYF. The DNA for the CDR3 is TGCAGTGCCAACTCGCTGTATGAGCAGTACTTC.

V is TRBV18 and J is TRBJ2-5, with 7 positions matching TRBD1. Germline-derived CDR1 and CDR2 are KGHSH and LQKENI. V dropped 0 bases and J dropped 4; count of bases not matched to a gene: 11. The CDR3 totals 17 residues. CDR3 nucleotides: TGTGCCAGCTCACCACCGTTTGGGCAGGGGGTTAGAGAGACCCAGTACTTC. Translated: CASSPPFGQGVRETQYF.

This clone was seen a single time. The chain is built from TRBV25-1 and TRBJ1-3; tentatively, D is TRBD1 (5 bases). CDR3 size: 15 residues. Trimming stripped 6 bases from V and 2 bases from J, with 14 bases between. Germline V CDR1 and CDR2: MGHDK, SYGVNS. The CDR3 DNA reads as TGTGCCAGCAGCACTGGGGGGGTACCTGGAAACACCATATATTTT. This codes for CASSTGGVPGNTIYF.

The rearrangement links TRBV20-1 to TRBJ2-5; D perhaps matches TRBD2 (6 bases). The CDR3 consists of 11 residues. Germline CDR1 and CDR2: DFQATT and SNEGSKA (reference sequence). V lost 7 bases to trimming and J lost 3 bases, with 9 bases between them. The DNA of the CDR3 is TGCAGTGTTCGCGGGGAAGAGACCCAGTACTTC. This sequence encodes CSVRGEETQYF.

The gene calls are TRBV11-3 and TRBJ2-3, with TRBD1 identical over 9 bases. CDR3 length: 16 amino acids. The germline V gene encodes CDR1 SGHNT and CDR2 YENEEA. J was trimmed by 4 bases and V by 0 bases; bases with no gene match: 5. CDR3 DNA: TGTGCCAGCAGCTTAGATCCGGACAGGGGTGCAGATACGCAGTATTTT. Its translation: CASSLDPDRGADTQYF. Full variable domain (missing parts from reference TRBV11-3 and TRBJ2-3): EAGVVQSPRYKIIEKKQPVAFWCNPISGHNTLYWYLQNLGQGPELLIRYENEEAVDDSQLPKDRFSAERLKGVDSTLKIQPAELGDSAVYLCASSLDPDRGADTQYFGPGTRLTVL.

The J gene is TRBJ2-1, the V gene TRBV3-1 (or the pseudogene TRBV3-2); 10 bases are shared with TRBD1. CDR3 length: 17 amino acids. V trimming: 8 bases; J trimming: 0 bases; junction bases outside the gene matches: 10. Germline V gene sequence: CDR1 LGHDT, CDR2 YNNKEL (reference sequence). The chain's CDR3 is CASSTLRTGGSYNEQFF. In nucleotides, the CDR3 is TGTGCCAGCTCAACTTTACGGACAGGGGGCTCCTACAATGAGCAGTTCTTC.

The chain recombines TRBV25-1 with TRBJ1-6; 7 bases agree with TRBD1. The V gene's germline CDR1 is MGHDK and CDR2 SYGVNS. V was pared by 1 base and J by 5 bases, with 2 bases of the junction left unmatched. The CDR3 consists of 15 residues. The CDR3 DNA reads TGTGCCAGCAGTGAATGGGACAGAAATAATTCACCCCTCCACTTT. Protein product: CASSEWDRNNSPLHF.

The chain has TRBV3-1 (or the pseudogene TRBV3-2) and TRBJ1-1; possibly TRBD1 for D (5 bases). The V end lost 1 base, the J end lost 4 bases, and 7 bases lay between the germline ends. CDR3 size: 13 residues. Per the germline V gene, CDR1 is LGHDT and CDR2 is YNNKEL (reference sequence). The CDR3 region is CASSQARATEAFF. Written as DNA, the CDR3 is TGTGCCAGCAGCCAAGCCAGGGCCACTGAAGCTTTCTTT.

V usage is TRBV5-1 and J usage is TRBJ1-5; no definite D call. The CDR3 sequence is 16 residues long. With 2 bases removed from V and 4 bases from J, the gap between germline ends came to 16 bases. The V gene's germline CDR1 is SGHRS and CDR2 YFSETQ. CDR3 in amino acids: CASSFGPNTENQPQHF. Written as DNA, the CDR3 is TGCGCCAGCAGCTTTGGTCCAAACACGGAGAATCAGCCCCAGCATTTT.

This rearrangement joins TRBV14 to TRBJ1-1; D remains unclear. The V gene lost 5 bases and the J gene lost 0 bases, with 16 bases spanning the gap. The V gene's germline CDR1 is SGHDN and CDR2 FVKESK. There are 16 residues in the CDR3. The CDR3 protein is CASSSEAIILNTEAFF. The CDR3, as DNA: TGTGCCAGCAGCTCCGAGGCTATAATACTGAACACTGAAGCTTTCTTT.

The chain joins TRBV19 to TRBJ2-5, with a possible D match to TRBD2 (5 bases). The CDR3 consists of 14 residues. Germline lookup yields CDR1 LNHDA and CDR2 SQIVND (reference sequence). Trimming took 3 bases from V and 5 from J, leaving 13 bases between them. The CDR3 bases are TGTGCCAGTAGTATTCAAGGAGGTCTGGAGACCCAGTACTTC. Its protein is CASSIQGGLETQYF.

The genes are TRBV27 and TRBJ1-2, with no clear D. The CDR3 length is 13 residues. Germline V lookup: CDR1 MNHEY, CDR2 SMNVEV (reference sequence). The V end lost 8 bases, the J end lost 2 bases, and 12 bases lay between the germline ends. CDR3 sequence (DNA): TGTGCCAGCGGAGAGCAAGCAAACTATGGCTACACCTTC. Translated: CASGEQANYGYTF.

The rearrangement uses TRBV5-1 and TRBJ1-2; 9 bases align to TRBD1. The CDR3 is made up of 13 amino acids. Unmatched junction bases numbered 1, after V lost 0 bases and J lost 7 bases. Germline loops: CDR1 SGHRS, CDR2 YFSETQ. This CDR3 reads CASSLVQGAGYTF. The CDR3 coding sequence is TGCGCCAGCAGCTTGGTACAGGGGGCTGGCTACACCTTC.

The chain couples TRBV3-1 (or the pseudogene TRBV3-2) to TRBJ2-5; 10 bases fit TRBD2. Germline V gives CDR1 LGHDT, CDR2 YNNKEL (reference sequence). V was pared by 1 base and J by 5 bases, with 4 bases of the junction left unmatched. The CDR3 sequence is 15 residues long. CDR3: CASSQGASGSETQYF. The DNA of the CDR3 is TGTGCCAGCAGCCAAGGGGCTAGCGGGAGCGAGACCCAGTACTTC.

The chain carries TRBV4-1 and TRBJ2-1; 10 positions match TRBD2. The germline gives CDR1 MGHRA, CDR2 YSYEKL. The CDR3 extends over 17 amino acids. After removal of 0 bases from V and 9 bases from J, the junction contained 11 bases not matched to a gene. The DNA of the CDR3 is TGCGCCAGCAGCCAAGAGCGGTCGTCTAGCGGGAGACGTGAGCAGTTCTTC. Its translation: CASSQERSSSGRREQFF.

The sample holds a few counts of this clone. The chain has TRBV28 and TRBJ2-7; weak D call: TRBD1 (6 bases). The CDR3 loop spans 15 amino acids. With 7 bases removed from V and 0 bases from J, the gap between germline ends came to 16 bases. CDR1 and CDR2 from the germline V gene are MDHEN and SYDVKM. The CDR3 nucleotides read TGTGCCAGCACCCCCGACAGGATACTCTCCTACGAGCAGTACTTC. Translating gives CASTPDRILSYEQYF.

J is TRBJ2-7 and V is TRBV5-5; tentative D call: TRBD1 (6 bases). Trimming stripped 0 bases from V and 5 bases from J, with 18 bases between. Per germline, CDR1 SGHKS and CDR2 YYEKEE (reference sequence). This CDR3 is built from 16 residues. CDR3 coding DNA: TGTGCCAGCAGCTTGGAAGGGGGAGCGGCCACCAACGAGCAGTACTTC. Residues: CASSLEGGAATNEQYF.

The CDR3 spells CASSFGQNSPLHF. CDR3 nucleotide sequence: TGTGCCAGCAGTTTCGGACAGAATTCACCCCTCCACTTT. This rearrangement joins TRBV7-3 to TRBJ1-6, with D perhaps TRBD1 (6 bases). Trimming removed 6 bases at V and 7 bases at J, with 10 bases between. This CDR3 comprises 13 residues. Germline loops: CDR1 SGHTA, CDR2 FQGTGA.

This clone was counted at least ten times. Other DNA sequences in this specimen translate into the identical CDR3. The chain has TRBV6-5 and TRBJ1-5; D not resolved. Trimming removed 6 bases from V and 0 bases from J, with 6 bases in between. Germline loops: CDR1 MNHEY, CDR2 SVGAGI. This CDR3 has 13 residues. In nucleotides, the CDR3 is TGTGCCAGCAGCCCCCGTAGCAATCAGCCCCAGCATTTT. Protein product: CASSPRSNQPQHF.

The J gene is TRBJ2-1, the V gene TRBV9, with 8 positions matching TRBD1. Losses at the gene ends were 4 bases for V and 7 bases for J; bases not matched to a gene: 10. The germline CDR1 and CDR2 sequences are SGDLS and YYNGEE. This CDR3 contains 15 residues. The CDR3 region is CASSPIRDRRNEQFF. In nucleotides, the CDR3 is TGTGCCAGCAGCCCCATCCGGGACAGGCGGAATGAGCAGTTCTTC.

On this clone: The junction does not match germline at one end; this may be a read error. This chain's CDR3 is CASSLAGGPSETQYF. The CDR3 nucleotides are TGTGCTAGCAGCTTAGCGGGAGGGCCCTCAGAGACCCAGTACTTC. V gene TRBV7-7 combines with J gene TRBJ2-5; 11 nucleotides match TRBD2. CDR1 and CDR2 (germline): SSHAT, FNYEAQ (reference sequence). This CDR3 contains 15 residues.

The genes are TRBV6-5 and TRBJ1-1, with 7 bases lining up with TRBD1. CDR1 MNHEY and CDR2 SVGAGI come from the germline V gene. V gave up 6 bases and J gave up 8 bases; unmatched junction bases: 3. The CDR3 is 11 amino acids. CDR3 DNA: TGTGCCAGCAGGCGGGACAGAGAAGCTTTCTTT. It is translated as CASRRDREAFF.

The DNA of the CDR3 is TGTGCCAGCAGCCCTGACACAAACAATCAGCCCCAGCATTTT. Residues: CASSPDTNNQPQHF. The gene calls are TRBV5-5 and TRBJ1-5; D call uncertain. The CDR3 spans 14 residues. V was trimmed by 4 bases and J by 3 bases, leaving 11 bases between them. Germline-derived CDR1 and CDR2 are SGHKS and YYEKEE (reference sequence).

The chain uses TRBV6-5 and TRBJ1-1, with D possibly TRBD1 on 5 matching bases. This CDR3 contains 14 residues. The germline gives CDR1 MNHEY, CDR2 SVGAGI. Trimming removed 7 bases at V and 4 bases at J, with 16 bases between. The CDR3 DNA reads TGTGCCAGCACCCGGTTAGGGGTGGGCACTGAAGCTTTCTTT. Residues: CASTRLGVGTEAFF.

This rearrangement joins TRBV29-1 to TRBJ2-2; 11 positions agree with TRBD1. J lost 13 bases, V lost 7 bases, and 17 bases had no gene match. The CDR3 runs to 15 residues. Germline assignment: CDR1 SQVTM and CDR2 ANQGSEA. Here the CDR3 DNA reads TGCAGCGGTCTCAGCGGGACAGGGGGGAGGATGGGGCTGTTTTTT. Its protein is CSGLSGTGGRMGLFF.

V is TRBV21-1 and J is TRBJ2-1; the listed D gene, TRBD1, was not tested against the DNA. TRBV21-1 is labeled a pseudogene. This CDR3 is 15 amino acids long. CDR3 sequence (DNA): TGTGCCAGCAGCATTTTGAGACACGATTACAATGAGCAGTTCTTC. Protein sequence: CASSILRHDYNEQFF.

CDR3 loop: CASIQGSLGTEAFF. For the CDR3, the DNA is TGTGCCAGCATACAGGGCTCCCTGGGCACTGAAGCTTTCTTT. The gene calls are TRBV28 and TRBJ1-1, with a weak D call TRBD1 (6 bases). CDR3 length: 14 residues. Trimming shortened V by 7 bases and J by 4 bases, and 16 bases separated the two germline ends. CDR1 is MDHEN and CDR2 is SYDVKM in the germline V gene.

The genes are TRBV5-5 and TRBJ1-1; maybe TRBD1 (6 bases). Germline CDR1 is SGHKS and CDR2 is YYEKEE (reference sequence). This CDR3 has 14 amino acids. Between the trimmed V and J ends, which lost 0 bases and 5 bases, there was a span of 11 bases. This CDR3 reads CASSLVTRGTEAFF. Written as DNA, the CDR3 is TGTGCCAGCAGCTTGGTTACGAGGGGGACTGAAGCTTTCTTT.